This section outlines one T cell receptor beta chain sequence together with its context. The antigen is undetermined. Using a J-beta primer mix together with a sample-barcoded 5' primer, a second PCR was run for roughly 7 to 11 cycles. TCRdb processed the 5' RACE reads anew with MiXCR; each CDR3 protein has one entry. The sample includes about 1.6 million distinct CDR3 sequences, about 31% of them seen just once. CDR3 length: 14 residues. From germline, CDR1 is ENHRY and CDR2 SYGVKD. V was shortened by 3 bases and J by 11 bases, with 19 bases between the two germline ends. The data were taken from a study of blood T cells in healthy people across ages. Isolated per sample were at least 7 million PBMCs. Samples each had at least 5.5 micrograms of total RNA extracted. General study points: Using unsorted PBMCs precluded a conclusive naive versus antigen-experienced comparison.

Sample: blood. The chain uses TRBV10-3 and TRBJ1-1; D is perhaps TRBD1 (5 bases). The clonotype was recovered from a woman under 40 in good health. The CDR3, as DNA: TGTGCCATCAGTGAATTGGGTTCGCAGGGCCTGGCTTTCTTT. This gives the protein CAISELGSQGLAFF.